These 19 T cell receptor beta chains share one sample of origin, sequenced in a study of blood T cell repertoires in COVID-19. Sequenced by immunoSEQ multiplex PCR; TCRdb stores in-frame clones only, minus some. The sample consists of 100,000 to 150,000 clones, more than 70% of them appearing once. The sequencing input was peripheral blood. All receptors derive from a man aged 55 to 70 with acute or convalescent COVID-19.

The CDR3 DNA reads as TGTGCCAGCAGCTTGGCCCCCTACTCACGCACTGAAGCTTTCTTT. Residues: CASSLAPYSRTEAFF. V gene TRBV5-6 combines with J gene TRBJ1-1; D call uncertain. Germline V lookup: CDR1 SGHDT, CDR2 YYEEEE. With 0 bases removed from V and 4 bases from J, the gap between germline ends came to 13 bases. This CDR3 is 15 amino acids long.

The CDR3 spells CASSLAETGHPGNTIYF. CDR3 DNA: TGCGCCAGCAGCTTGGCCGAGACAGGGCACCCTGGAAACACCATATATTTT. The chain uses TRBV5-1 and TRBJ1-3; 7 bases map to TRBD1. The V segment lost 0 bases and the J segment 2 bases; nucleotides outside the gene matches: 8. The V gene's germline CDR1 is SGHRS and CDR2 YFSETQ. The CDR3 spans 17 residues.

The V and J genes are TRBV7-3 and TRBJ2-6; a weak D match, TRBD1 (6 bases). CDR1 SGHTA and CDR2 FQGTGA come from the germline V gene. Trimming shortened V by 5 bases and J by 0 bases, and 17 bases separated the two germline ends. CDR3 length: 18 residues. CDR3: CASSTRTATISGANVLTF. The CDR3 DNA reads TGTGCCAGCAGCACCCGGACAGCAACTATCTCTGGGGCCAACGTCCTGACTTTC.

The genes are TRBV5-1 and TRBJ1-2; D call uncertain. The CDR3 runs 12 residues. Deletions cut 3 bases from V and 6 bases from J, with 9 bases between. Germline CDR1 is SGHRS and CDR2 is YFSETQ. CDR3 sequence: CASSSGWDGYTF. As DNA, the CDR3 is TGCGCCAGCAGCTCGGGGTGGGATGGCTACACCTTC.

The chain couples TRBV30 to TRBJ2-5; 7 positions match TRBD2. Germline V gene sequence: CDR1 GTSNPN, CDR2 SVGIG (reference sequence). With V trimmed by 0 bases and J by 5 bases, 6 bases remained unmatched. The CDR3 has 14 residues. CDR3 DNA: TGTGCCTGGAGTGTAACGGCGGGGGTGGAGACCCAGTACTTC. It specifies CAWSVTAGVETQYF.

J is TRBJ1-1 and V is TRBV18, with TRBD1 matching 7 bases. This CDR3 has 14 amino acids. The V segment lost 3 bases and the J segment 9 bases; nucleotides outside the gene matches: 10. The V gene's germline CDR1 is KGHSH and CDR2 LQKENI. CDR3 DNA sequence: TGTGCCAGCTCACCGAGACTAACGACAGGGAAAGCTTTCTTT. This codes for CASSPRLTTGKAFF.

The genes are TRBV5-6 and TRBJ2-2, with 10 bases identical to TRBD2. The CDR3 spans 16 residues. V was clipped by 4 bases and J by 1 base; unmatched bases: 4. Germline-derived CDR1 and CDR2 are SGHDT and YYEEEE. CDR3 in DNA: TGTGCCAGCAGCGTACGACTAGCGGGGAACACCGGGGAGCTGTTTTTT. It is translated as CASSVRLAGNTGELFF.

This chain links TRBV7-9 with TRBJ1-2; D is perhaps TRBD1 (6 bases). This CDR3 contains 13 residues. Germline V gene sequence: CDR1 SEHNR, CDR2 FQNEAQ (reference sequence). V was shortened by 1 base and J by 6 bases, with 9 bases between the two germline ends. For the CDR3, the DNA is TGTGCCAGCAGCTTAGTATGGGGGCATGGCTACACCTTC. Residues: CASSLVWGHGYTF.

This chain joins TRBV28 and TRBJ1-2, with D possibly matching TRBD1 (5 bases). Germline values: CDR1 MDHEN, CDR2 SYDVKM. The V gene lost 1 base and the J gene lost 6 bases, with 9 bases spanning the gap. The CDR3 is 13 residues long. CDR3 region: CASSLSWGDGYTF. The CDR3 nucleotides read TGTGCCAGCAGTTTATCGTGGGGGGATGGCTACACCTTC.

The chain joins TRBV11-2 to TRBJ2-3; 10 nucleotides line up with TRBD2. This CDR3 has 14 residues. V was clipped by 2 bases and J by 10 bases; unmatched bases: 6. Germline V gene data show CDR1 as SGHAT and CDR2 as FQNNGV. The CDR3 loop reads CASSLSLAGEAQYF. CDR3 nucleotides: TGTGCCAGCAGCTTATCCCTAGCGGGGGAGGCGCAGTATTTT.

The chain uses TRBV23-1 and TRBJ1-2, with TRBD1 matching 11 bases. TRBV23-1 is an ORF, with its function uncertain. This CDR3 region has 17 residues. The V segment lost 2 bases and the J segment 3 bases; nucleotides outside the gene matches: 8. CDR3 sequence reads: CASSQRDRGIRYYGYTF. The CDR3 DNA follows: TGCGCCAGCAGTCAAAGGGACAGGGGGATAAGGTACTATGGCTACACCTTC.

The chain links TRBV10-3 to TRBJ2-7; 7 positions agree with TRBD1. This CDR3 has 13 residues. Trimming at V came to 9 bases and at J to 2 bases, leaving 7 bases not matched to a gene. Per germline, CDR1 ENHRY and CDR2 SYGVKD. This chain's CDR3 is CAIGTGAPYEQYF. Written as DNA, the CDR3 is TGTGCCATAGGTACAGGGGCGCCCTACGAGCAGTACTTC.

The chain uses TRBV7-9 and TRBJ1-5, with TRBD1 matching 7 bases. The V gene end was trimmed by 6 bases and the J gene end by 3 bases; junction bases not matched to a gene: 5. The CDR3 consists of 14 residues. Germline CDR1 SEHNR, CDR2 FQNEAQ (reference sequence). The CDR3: CASSSTGVNQPQHF. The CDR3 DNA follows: TGTGCCAGCAGTTCAACAGGGGTCAATCAGCCCCAGCATTTT.

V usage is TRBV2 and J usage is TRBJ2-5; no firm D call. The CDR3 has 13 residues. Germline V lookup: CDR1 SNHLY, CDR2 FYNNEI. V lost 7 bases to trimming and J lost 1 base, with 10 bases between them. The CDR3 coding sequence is TGTGCCAGCAAATTGAACATCCAAGAGACCCAGTACTTC. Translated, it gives CASKLNIQETQYF.

Here the CDR3 DNA reads TGTGCCAGCAACTCAGGGGGTTTTGGCACAGATACGCAGTATTTT. Its protein is CASNSGGFGTDTQYF. The genes are TRBV7-3 and TRBJ2-3, with 7 bases aligning to TRBD1. This CDR3 has 15 residues. The germline CDR1 and CDR2 sequences are SGHTA and FQGTGA. V shed 7 bases and J 1 base; nucleotides not matched to a gene: 8.

The CDR3 spells CASSAGSENTEAFF. The DNA of the CDR3 is TGTGCCAGCAGCGCGGGTTCGGAGAACACTGAAGCTTTCTTT. The rearrangement uses TRBV27 and TRBJ1-1; D not resolved. The ends were cut back, 6 bases at V and 1 base at J, with 12 bases in the middle. The CDR3 consists of 14 residues. Germline CDR1 and CDR2: MNHEY and SMNVEV (reference sequence).

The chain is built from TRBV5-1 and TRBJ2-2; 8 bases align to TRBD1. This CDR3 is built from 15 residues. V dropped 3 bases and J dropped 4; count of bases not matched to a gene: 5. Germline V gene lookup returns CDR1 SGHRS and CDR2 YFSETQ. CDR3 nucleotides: TGCGCCAGCAGCTGGGCAGGGGGCATCACCGGGGAGCTGTTTTTT. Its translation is CASSWAGGITGELFF.

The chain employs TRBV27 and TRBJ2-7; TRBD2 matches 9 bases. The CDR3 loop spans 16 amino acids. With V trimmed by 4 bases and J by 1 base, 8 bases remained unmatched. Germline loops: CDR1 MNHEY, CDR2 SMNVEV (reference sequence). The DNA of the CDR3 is TGTGCCAGCAGTTCAAGACTAGCGGTTAAATCCTACGAGCAGTACTTC. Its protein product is CASSSRLAVKSYEQYF.

CDR3 loop: CASSLRLAGGPSTDTQYF. CDR3 DNA sequence: TGTGCCAGCAGCCTTAGACTAGCGGGGGGCCCTAGCACAGATACGCAGTATTTT. The chain links TRBV7-2 to TRBJ2-3, with 13 bases identical to TRBD2. Germline V gene data show CDR1 as SGHTA and CDR2 as FQGNSA. V dropped 5 bases and J dropped 0; count of bases not matched to a gene: 8. The CDR3 has 18 residues.